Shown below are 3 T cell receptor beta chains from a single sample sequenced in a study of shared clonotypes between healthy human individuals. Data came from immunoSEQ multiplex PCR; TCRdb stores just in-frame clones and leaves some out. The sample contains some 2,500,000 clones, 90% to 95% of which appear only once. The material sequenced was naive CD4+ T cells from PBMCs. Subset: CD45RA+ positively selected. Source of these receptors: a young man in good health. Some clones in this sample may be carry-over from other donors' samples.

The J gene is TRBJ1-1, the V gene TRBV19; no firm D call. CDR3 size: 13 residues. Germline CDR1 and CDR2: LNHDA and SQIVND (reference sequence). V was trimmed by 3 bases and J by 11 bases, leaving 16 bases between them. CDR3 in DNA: TGTGCCAGTAGTATTCGAGGACCGCAACTGGCTTTCTTT. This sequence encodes CASSIRGPQLAFF.

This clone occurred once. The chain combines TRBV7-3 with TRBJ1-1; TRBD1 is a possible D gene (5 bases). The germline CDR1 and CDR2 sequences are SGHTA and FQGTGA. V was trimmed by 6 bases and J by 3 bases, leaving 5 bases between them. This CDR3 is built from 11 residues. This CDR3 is CASRGDTEAFF. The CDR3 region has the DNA TGTGCCAGCAGAGGGGACACTGAAGCTTTCTTT. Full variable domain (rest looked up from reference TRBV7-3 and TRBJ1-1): GAGVSQTPSNKVTEKGKYVELRCDPISGHTALYWYRQSLGQGPEFLIYFQGTGAADDSGLPNDRFFAVRPEGSVSTLKIQRTERGDSAVYLCASRGDTEAFFGQGTRLTVV.

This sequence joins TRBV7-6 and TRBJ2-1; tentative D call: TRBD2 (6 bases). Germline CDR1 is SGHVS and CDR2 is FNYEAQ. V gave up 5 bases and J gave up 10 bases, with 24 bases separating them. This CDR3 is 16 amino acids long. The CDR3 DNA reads TGTGCCAGCAGCCCAGGTTATGGCGGGGCAGCAGGGGAGCAGTTCTTC. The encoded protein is CASSPGYGGAAGEQFF.